This T cell receptor (beta chain) emerged from a study of T-cell memory formation after mild COVID-19. Broader study findings: The main location of contracting CD4+ clones was CM and EM, and that of contracting CD8+ clones was EMRA. Certain responding clones were present in pre-infection memory, suggesting participation of cross-reactive memory.

Constant-segment primers were used for 5'RACE, and the resulting TCR alpha and TCR beta cDNA libraries carried sample barcodes and UMIs. TCRdb redid the calling of the 5' RACE reads with MiXCR, one entry per CDR3 protein. Here the sample spans a few hundred thousand distinct CDR3 sequences, around a sixth being singletons. Details on this clonotype: What it recognizes is unknown.

This receptor was taken from a man between 18 and 29 years old who had mild COVID-19 (a few samples of this study predate the infection). Cell type and time point are not known. The specimen sequenced was PBMCs or a T cell subset sorted from them (not recorded which).

The CDR3 region is CSAREGANYGYTF. The CDR3 DNA is TGCAGTGCTAGAGAAGGAGCTAACTATGGCTACACCTTC. The J gene is TRBJ1-2, the V gene TRBV20-1; D gene ambiguous. Germline V CDR1 and CDR2: DFQATT, SNEGSKA (reference sequence). CDR3 length: 13 residues. Trimming left V 0 bases short and J 0 bases short, with 5 bases between.